One and the same sample provided the 5 T cell receptor beta chains below, sequenced in a study of T-cell memory formation after mild COVID-19. TCRdb reprocessed the 5' RACE reads with MiXCR, giving one entry per CDR3 protein. The data show 380,000 or so distinct CDR3 sequences, approximately 13% seen once. Sequences were obtained from PBMCs or a T cell subset sorted from them (not recorded which). The source of these receptors is a man aged 18 to 35 who had mild COVID-19 (a few samples of this study predate the infection). Cell type and time point are not known.

This chain connects TRBV7-9 to TRBJ1-1; possibly TRBD1 for D (5 bases). The length of the CDR3 is 14 residues. V was pared by 5 bases and J by 4 bases, with 14 bases between. The germline V gene has CDR1 SEHNR and CDR2 FQNEAQ (reference sequence). In DNA form, the CDR3 reads TGTGCCAGCAGCCCCCCGGTGGGGGGCACTGAAGCTTTCTTT. It specifies CASSPPVGGTEAFF.

This clonotype was counted a few times. The gene calls are TRBV5-5 and TRBJ1-5; no clear D. V lost 1 base to trimming and J lost 3 bases, with 11 bases between them. CDR1 SGHKS and CDR2 YYEKEE come from the germline V gene (reference sequence). This CDR3 has 15 amino acids. The CDR3 DNA follows: TGTGCCAGCAGCTTGTATGACACTAACAATCAGCCCCAGCATTTT. Amino acids: CASSLYDTNNQPQHF.

In its sample, this clonotype was seen many times. V is TRBV6-6 and J is TRBJ1-1; no clear D. Trimming took 6 bases from V and 8 from J, leaving 13 bases between them. In germline, CDR1 is MNHNY, CDR2 SVGAGI (reference sequence). There are 12 residues in the CDR3. CDR3 bases: TGTGCCAGCAGACGGACGGACCCAGAAGCTTTCTTT. It codes for CASRRTDPEAFF.

This rearrangement joins TRBV7-8 to TRBJ2-5; D is undetermined. The CDR3 length is 16 residues. The V gene lost 2 bases and the J gene lost 3 bases, with 16 bases spanning the gap. Germline values: CDR1 SGHVS, CDR2 FQNEAQ. The CDR3 is CASSLSSGRAKETQYF. Here the CDR3 DNA reads TGTGCCAGCAGCTTATCCTCCGGGCGTGCAAAAGAGACCCAGTACTTC.

This clonotype has a count of ten or more. The V and J genes are TRBV7-8 and TRBJ1-1; D unclear. Germline values: CDR1 SGHVS, CDR2 FQNEAQ. CDR3 length equals 11 residues. V shed 2 bases and J shed 8 bases, with 6 bases lying between them. In DNA form, the CDR3 reads TGTGCCAGCAGCTTAATGCAGGAAGCTTTCTTT. Its translation is CASSLMQEAFF.